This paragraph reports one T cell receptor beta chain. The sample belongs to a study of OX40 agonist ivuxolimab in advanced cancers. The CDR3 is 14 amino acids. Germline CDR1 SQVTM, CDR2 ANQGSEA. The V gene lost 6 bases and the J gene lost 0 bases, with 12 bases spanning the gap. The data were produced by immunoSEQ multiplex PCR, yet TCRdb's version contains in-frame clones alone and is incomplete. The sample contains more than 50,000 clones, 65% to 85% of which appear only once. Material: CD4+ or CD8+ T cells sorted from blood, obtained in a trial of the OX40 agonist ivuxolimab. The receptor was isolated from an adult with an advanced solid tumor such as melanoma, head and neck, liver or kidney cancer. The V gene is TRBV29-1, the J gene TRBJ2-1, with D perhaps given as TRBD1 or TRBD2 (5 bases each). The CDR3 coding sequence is TGCAGCGTCGTCGGGGACCGCTCCTACAATGAGCAGTTCTTC. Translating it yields CSVVGDRSYNEQFF.